The TCR beta chain described here comes from a study of control samples from healthy donors and cancer patients. This clone was observed a single time. The table came from immunoSEQ multiplex PCR; TCRdb's copy has only in-frame clones and leaves some out. The sample includes about 270,000 clones, about four fifths of them seen just once. The germline V gene has CDR1 SGHTS and CDR2 YDEGEE. The CDR3 covers 14 residues. Trimming removed 2 bases from V and 6 bases from J, with 15 bases in between. The genes are TRBV5-8 and TRBJ2-7; D may be TRBD1 (6 bases). The sequencing input was PBMCs. This clonotype originated in a woman in her fifties or sixties with lung cancer. CDR3: CASSFVGQLGEQYF. Here the CDR3 DNA reads TGTGCCAGCAGCTTCGTAGGACAGTTGGGCGAGCAGTACTTC.